This is a list of T cell receptor beta chains from one sample in a study of OX40 agonist ivuxolimab in advanced cancers. Clones were read by immunoSEQ multiplex PCR, and TCRdb kept only the in-frame ones, dropping some. Here the sample spans under 30,000 clones, 65% to 80% being singletons. Material: CD4+ or CD8+ T cells sorted from blood, obtained in a trial of the OX40 agonist ivuxolimab. The source is an adult with an advanced solid tumor such as melanoma, head and neck, liver or kidney cancer. Both conserved end residues are part of each CDR3. The D gene is left open where the match is weak. Expanded clones get a size class; other rows say once, few or many, or leave the size out.

CDR3aa,CDR3nt,d_gene,abundance,j_gene,v_gene
CASSKRGRTGELFF,TGTGCCAGCAGCAAAAGGGGAAGGACCGGGGAGCTGTTTTTT,.,.,TRBJ2-2,TRBV21-1
CASSEMETGELFF,TGTGCCAGCAGTGAGATGGAAACCGGGGAGCTGTTTTTT,.,.,TRBJ2-2,TRBV6-1
CASSLNRGPKTGELFF,TGTGCCAGCAGCTTAAATAGGGGCCCCAAAACCGGGGAGCTGTTTTTT,.,.,TRBJ2-2,TRBV5-8
CASSLSFQNTEAFF,TGTGCCAGCAGTTTAAGCTTCCAGAACACTGAAGCTTTCTTT,.,medium-sized,TRBJ1-1,TRBV27
CASSRGGVGTSEAFF,TGTGCCAGCAGTAGGGGGGGCGTGGGTACCTCCGAAGCTTTCTTT,.,.,TRBJ1-1,TRBV27
CASRLNRGRSYGYTF,TGTGCAAGTCGCCTCAACAGGGGACGTAGCTATGGCTACACCTTC,.,.,TRBJ1-2,TRBV12-2
CASSEGYGGDSPLHF,TGTGCCAGCAGTGAAGGATATGGGGGAGATTCACCCCTCCACTTT,.,.,TRBJ1-6,TRBV6-1
CASSDFTGETTEAFF,TGTGCCAGCAGTGACTTCACAGGGGAGACCACTGAAGCTTTCTTT,TRBD1,.,TRBJ1-1,TRBV2
CASSIDRWDWGLAGGATDTQYF,TGTGCCAGTAGTATAGATCGTTGGGACTGGGGACTAGCGGGGGGGGCAACAGATACGCAGTATTTT,TRBD2,once,TRBJ2-3,TRBV19
CASGRGGNPYNEQFF,TGTGCCAGCGGTCGGGGGGGGAATCCCTACAATGAGCAGTTCTTC,TRBD2,.,TRBJ2-1,TRBV6-5
CASSVRDGSTDTQYF,TGTGCCAGCAGCGTCCGGGACGGCAGCACAGATACGCAGTATTTT,.,.,TRBJ2-3,TRBV9
CASSLVSRSTDTQYF,TGTGCCAGCAGCTTAGTATCCCGTAGCACAGATACGCAGTATTTT,.,.,TRBJ2-3,TRBV7-9
CASSPQGPGVISNQPQHF,TGTGCCAGCAGTCCCCAGGGACCGGGGGTCATTAGCAATCAGCCCCAGCATTTT,.,.,TRBJ1-5,TRBV28
CASSLLQGNTEAFF,TGTGCCAGCAGCTTGCTCCAGGGGAACACTGAAGCTTTCTTT,.,.,TRBJ1-1,TRBV5-4
CASSLWGGSNQPQHF,TGTGCCAGCAGTTTATGGGGTGGGAGCAATCAGCCCCAGCATTTT,.,few,TRBJ1-5,TRBV28
CASSLAGADYGELFF,TGTGCCAGCAGCTTAGCGGGGGCGGATTACGGGGAGCTGTTTTTT,TRBD2,.,TRBJ2-2,TRBV6-6
CASSEQGYTGELFF,TGTGCCAGCAGTGAACAGGGTTACACCGGGGAGCTGTTTTTT,.,.,TRBJ2-2,TRBV25-1
CASHPVPSYNEQFF,TGTGCCAGCCACCCGGTTCCCTCCTACAATGAGCAGTTCTTC,.,.,TRBJ2-1,TRBV13
CASSLGQGAREQYF,TGTGCCAGCAGTCTAGGACAGGGGGCGCGAGAGCAGTACTTC,TRBD1,.,TRBJ2-7,TRBV27
CASSTGYEQYF,TGTGCCAGCAGTACGGGCTACGAGCAGTACTTC,.,.,TRBJ2-7,TRBV6-5
CASREADRVRSPLHF,TGTGCCAGTAGAGAAGCCGACAGGGTCCGTTCACCCCTCCACTTT,TRBD1,.,TRBJ1-6,TRBV19
CASSQDMPTNYGYTF,TGCGCCAGCAGCCAAGATATGCCAACTAACTATGGCTACACCTTC,.,.,TRBJ1-2,TRBV4-3
CAWRGSGTEAFF,TGTGCCTGGAGGGGAAGCGGCACTGAAGCTTTCTTT,.,.,TRBJ1-1,TRBV30
CASSSGTGKNTEAFF,TGTGCCAGCAGCTCAGGGACAGGGAAAAACACTGAAGCTTTCTTT,TRBD1,.,TRBJ1-1,TRBV7-3
CASSDWGRDREAQYF,TGTGCCAGCAGCGATTGGGGACGGGACAGGGAGGCCCAGTACTTC,TRBD1,.,TRBJ2-5,TRBV5-5
CASSQDYAISLGEQYF,TGCGCCAGCAGCCAAGATTACGCCATCTCCCTGGGGGAGCAGTACTTC,.,.,TRBJ2-7,TRBV4-3
CSVSSGVDSYNEQFF,TGCAGCGTTTCCTCTGGGGTGGACTCCTACAATGAGCAGTTCTTC,.,.,TRBJ2-1,TRBV29-1
CAWIPGLGPIYGYTF,TGTGCCTGGATACCAGGGCTAGGGCCGATCTATGGCTACACCTTC,.,.,TRBJ1-2,TRBV30
CASSSGTTGTGELFF,TGTGCCAGCAGTTCCGGGACGACCGGGACCGGGGAGCTGTTTTTT,.,.,TRBJ2-2,TRBV7-7
CASSLGQGAGGYTF,TGTGCCAGCAGCTTAGGACAGGGGGCAGGGGGCTACACCTTC,TRBD1,.,TRBJ1-2,TRBV13
CASGLARTGGSEQYF,TGTGCTAGTGGTTTGGCCCGGACAGGGGGTTCCGAGCAGTACTTC,TRBD1,once,TRBJ2-7,TRBV12-5
CAWTKNRATEAFF,TGTGCCTGGACGAAGAACAGGGCCACTGAAGCTTTCTTT,.,.,TRBJ1-1,TRBV30
CAWSVQGTTAKNIQYF,TGTGCCTGGAGTGTTCAGGGGACAACAGCCAAAAACATTCAGTACTTC,.,few,TRBJ2-4,TRBV30
CATQDIAYEQYF,TGTGCCACCCAGGACATTGCCTACGAGCAGTACTTC,.,.,TRBJ2-7,TRBV6-5
CATYYGGLSYGYTF,TGTGCCACTTACTACGGGGGGCTAAGCTATGGCTACACCTTC,.,.,TRBJ1-2,TRBV25-1
CASSERIDMRTRFNSNTGELFF,TGTGCCAGCAGCGAAAGAATCGACATGAGGACTCGATTCAATTCGAACACCGGGGAGCTGTTTTTT,.,.,TRBJ2-2,TRBV6-1
CASSQGPGTSGGNEQYF,TGCGCCAGCAGCCAAGGACCAGGGACTAGCGGGGGCAACGAGCAGTACTTC,TRBD2,.,TRBJ2-7,TRBV4-3
CASRGLGATNEKLFF,TGTGCCAGCAGGGGCCTGGGGGCAACTAATGAAAAACTGTTTTTT,.,medium-sized,TRBJ1-4,TRBV27
CASSPQGWTEETQYF,TGTGCCAGCTCACCTCAAGGCTGGACGGAAGAGACCCAGTACTTC,.,.,TRBJ2-5,TRBV18
CASSIGDMIFYSNQPQHF,TGTGCCAGTAGTATAGGGGACATGATCTTCTATAGCAATCAGCCCCAGCATTTT,.,.,TRBJ1-5,TRBV19
CASSSPGQGTYGYTF,TGTGCCAGCAGTTCCCCCGGACAGGGAACCTATGGCTACACCTTC,TRBD1,.,TRBJ1-2,TRBV6-5